This note documents a single TCR beta chain sequence. Its antigen is not identified. This CDR3 is 15 amino acids long. V was cut by 6 bases and J by 0 bases, with 12 bases left in between. This record comes from a study of vaccination and CD4 T cells after COVID-19. Study-level results: SARS-CoV-2-reactive clonotypes showed a nonsignificant median rise from about 20 to 38.

Treatment defined: approximately 9-day PBMC culture with coronavirus spike peptide pools or control peptides (ViraFEST assay). The assay that was used to sequence DNA from cultured CD4+ T cells was the Oncomine TCR Beta short-read assay. The source of extracted genomic DNA was cultured CD4+ T cells. TCRdb reprocessed the PCR reads with MiXCR, giving one entry per CDR3 protein. This sample has roughly 14,000 distinct CDR3 sequences, with more than 40% found just once. The TCR was taken from a human donor with COVID-19. J is TRBJ2-1 and V is TRBV12-3 or TRBV12-4; D is unresolved. Sequencing was carried out using cultured CD4+ T cells from blood. This CDR3 reads CASRGYDGSYNEQFF. The CDR3 nucleotides read TGTGCCAGCAGGGGTTACGACGGCTCCTACAATGAGCAGTTCTTC.